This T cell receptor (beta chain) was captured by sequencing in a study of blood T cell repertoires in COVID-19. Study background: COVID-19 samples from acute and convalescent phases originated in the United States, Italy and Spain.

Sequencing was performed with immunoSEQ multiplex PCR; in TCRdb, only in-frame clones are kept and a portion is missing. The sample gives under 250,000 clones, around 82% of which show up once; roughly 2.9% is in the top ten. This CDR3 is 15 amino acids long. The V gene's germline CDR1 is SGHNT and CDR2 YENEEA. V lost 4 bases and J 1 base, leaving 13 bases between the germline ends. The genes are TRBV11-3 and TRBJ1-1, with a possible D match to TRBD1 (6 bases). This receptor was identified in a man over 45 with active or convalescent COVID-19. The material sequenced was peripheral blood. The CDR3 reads CASSSSPDRNTEAFF. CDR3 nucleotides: TGTGCCAGCAGCTCCAGTCCGGACAGGAACACTGAAGCTTTCTTT. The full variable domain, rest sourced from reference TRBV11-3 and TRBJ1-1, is EAGVVQSPRYKIIEKKQPVAFWCNPISGHNTLYWYLQNLGQGPELLIRYENEEAVDDSQLPKDRFSAERLKGVDSTLKIQPAELGDSAVYLCASSSSPDRNTEAFFGQGTRLTVV.